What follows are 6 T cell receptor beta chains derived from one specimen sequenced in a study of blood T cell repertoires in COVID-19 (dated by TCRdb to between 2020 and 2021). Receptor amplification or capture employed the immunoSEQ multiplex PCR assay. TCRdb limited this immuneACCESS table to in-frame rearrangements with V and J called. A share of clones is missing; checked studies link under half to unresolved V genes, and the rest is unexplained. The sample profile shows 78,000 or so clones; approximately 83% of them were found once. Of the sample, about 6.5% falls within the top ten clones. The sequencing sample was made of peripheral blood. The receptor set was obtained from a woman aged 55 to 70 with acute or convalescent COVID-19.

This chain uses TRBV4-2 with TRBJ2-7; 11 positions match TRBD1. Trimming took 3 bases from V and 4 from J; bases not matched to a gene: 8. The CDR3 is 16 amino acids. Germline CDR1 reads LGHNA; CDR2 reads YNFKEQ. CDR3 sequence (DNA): TGTGCCAGCAGCCAGTTTGAGGGACAGGGGGTTTACGAGCAGTACTTC. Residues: CASSQFEGQGVYEQYF.

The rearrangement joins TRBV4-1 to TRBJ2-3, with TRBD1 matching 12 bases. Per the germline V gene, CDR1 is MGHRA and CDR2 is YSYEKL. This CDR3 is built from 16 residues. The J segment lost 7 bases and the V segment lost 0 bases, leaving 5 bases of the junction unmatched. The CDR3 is CASSQDQGQGAYTQYF. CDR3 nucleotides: TGCGCCAGCAGCCAAGATCAGGGACAGGGGGCATATACGCAGTATTTT.

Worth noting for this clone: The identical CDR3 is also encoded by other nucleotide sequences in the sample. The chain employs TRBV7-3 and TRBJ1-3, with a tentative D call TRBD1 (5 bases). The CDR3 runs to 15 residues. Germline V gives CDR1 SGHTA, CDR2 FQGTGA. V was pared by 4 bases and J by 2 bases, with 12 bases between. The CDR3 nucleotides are TGTGCCAGCAGCTACAGCGGGGGAGCTGGAAACACCATATATTTT. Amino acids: CASSYSGGAGNTIYF.

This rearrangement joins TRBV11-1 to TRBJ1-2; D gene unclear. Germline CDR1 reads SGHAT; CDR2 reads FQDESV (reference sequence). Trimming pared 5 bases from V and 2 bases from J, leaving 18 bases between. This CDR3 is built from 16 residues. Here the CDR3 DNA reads TGTGCCAGCAGCCGTGCCGCTTCCGGGGTGAACTATGGCTACACCTTC. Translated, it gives CASSRAASGVNYGYTF.

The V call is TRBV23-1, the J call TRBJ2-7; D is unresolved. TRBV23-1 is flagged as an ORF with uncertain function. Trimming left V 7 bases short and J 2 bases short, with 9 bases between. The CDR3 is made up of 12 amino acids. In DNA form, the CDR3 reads TGCGCCAGCATCCCTAGAACCTACGAGCAGTACTTC. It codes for CASIPRTYEQYF.

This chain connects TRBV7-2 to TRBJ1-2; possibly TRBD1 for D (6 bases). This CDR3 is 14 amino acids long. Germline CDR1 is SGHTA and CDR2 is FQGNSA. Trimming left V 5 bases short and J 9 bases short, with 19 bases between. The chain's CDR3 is CASSASDSSSSYTF. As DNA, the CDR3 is TGTGCCAGCAGCGCCTCGGACAGCTCCTCTAGCTACACCTTC.